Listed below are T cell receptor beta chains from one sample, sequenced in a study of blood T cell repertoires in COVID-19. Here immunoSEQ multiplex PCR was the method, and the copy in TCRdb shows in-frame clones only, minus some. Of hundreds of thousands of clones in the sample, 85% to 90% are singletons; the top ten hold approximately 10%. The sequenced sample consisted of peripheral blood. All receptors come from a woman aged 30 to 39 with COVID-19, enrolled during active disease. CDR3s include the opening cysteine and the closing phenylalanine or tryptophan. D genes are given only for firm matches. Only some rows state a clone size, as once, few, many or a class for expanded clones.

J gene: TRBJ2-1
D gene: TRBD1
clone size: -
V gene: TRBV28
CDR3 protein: CASSFWTGDNEQFF
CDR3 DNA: TGTGCCAGCAGTTTTTGGACAGGGGACAATGAGCAGTTCTTC

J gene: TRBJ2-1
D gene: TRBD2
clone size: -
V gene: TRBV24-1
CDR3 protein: CATSDPSGSSYNEQFF
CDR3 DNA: TGTGCCACCAGTGACCCCAGCGGGAGCTCCTACAATGAGCAGTTCTTC

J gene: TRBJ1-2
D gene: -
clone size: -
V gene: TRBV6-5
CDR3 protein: CASRRTDYYGYTF
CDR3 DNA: TGTGCCAGCAGACGGACGGACTACTATGGCTACACCTTC

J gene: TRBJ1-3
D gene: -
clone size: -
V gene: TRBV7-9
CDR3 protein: CASSGKTGSSSGNTIYF
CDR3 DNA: TGTGCCAGCAGCGGGAAGACAGGCTCGAGCTCTGGAAACACCATATATTTT

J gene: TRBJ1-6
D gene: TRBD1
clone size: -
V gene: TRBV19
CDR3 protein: CASSWTGGATPLHF
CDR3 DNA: TGTGCCAGTAGTTGGACAGGGGGCGCGACACCCCTCCACTTT

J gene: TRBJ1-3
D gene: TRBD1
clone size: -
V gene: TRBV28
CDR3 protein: CASSVQDRGAGNTIYF
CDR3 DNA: TGTGCCAGCAGTGTCCAAGACAGGGGGGCTGGAAACACCATATATTTT

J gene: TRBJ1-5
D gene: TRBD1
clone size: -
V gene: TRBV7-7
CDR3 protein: CARRQGPYSNQPQHF
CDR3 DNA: TGTGCCAGAAGACAGGGGCCGTATAGCAATCAGCCCCAGCATTTT

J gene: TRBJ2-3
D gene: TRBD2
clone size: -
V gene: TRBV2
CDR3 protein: CASSGWTRGGRGTDTQYF
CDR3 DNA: TGTGCCAGCAGTGGGTGGACGCGCGGGGGTCGAGGGACAGATACGCAGTATTTT

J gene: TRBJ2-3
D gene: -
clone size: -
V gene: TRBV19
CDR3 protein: CASSMGLDTQYF
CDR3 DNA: TGTGCCAGTAGTATGGGCCTGGATACGCAGTATTTT

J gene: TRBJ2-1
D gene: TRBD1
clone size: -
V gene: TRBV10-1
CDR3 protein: CASRGTGYNEQFF
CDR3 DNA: TGCGCCAGCAGAGGGACAGGATACAATGAGCAGTTCTTC

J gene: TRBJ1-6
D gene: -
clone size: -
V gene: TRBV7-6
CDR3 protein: CASSLYREVGSPLHF
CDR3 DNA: TGTGCCAGCAGCTTATACAGGGAAGTTGGTTCACCCCTCCACTTT

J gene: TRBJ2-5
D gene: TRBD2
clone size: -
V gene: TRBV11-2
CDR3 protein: CASSLFPAGVGETQYF
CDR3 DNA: TGTGCCAGCAGCTTATTCCCAGCGGGGGTGGGGGAGACCCAGTACTTC

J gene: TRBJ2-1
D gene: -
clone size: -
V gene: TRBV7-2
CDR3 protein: CASSDPRGLANEQFF
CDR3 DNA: TGTGCCAGCAGTGACCCCCGAGGGCTAGCCAATGAGCAGTTCTTC

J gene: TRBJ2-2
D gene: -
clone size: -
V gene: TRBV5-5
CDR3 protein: CASSLWRGYTGELFF
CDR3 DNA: TGTGCCAGCAGCTTGTGGCGGGGCTATACCGGGGAGCTGTTTTTT

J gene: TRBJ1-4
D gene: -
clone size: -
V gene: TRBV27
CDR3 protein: CASSFFTGNEKLFF
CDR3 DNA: TGTGCCAGCAGTTTTTTTACAGGGAATGAAAAACTGTTTTTT

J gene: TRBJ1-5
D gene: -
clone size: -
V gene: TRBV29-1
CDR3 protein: CSVVDSFTGGAQHF
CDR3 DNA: TGCAGCGTTGTAGACAGCTTTACGGGGGGGGCCCAGCATTTT

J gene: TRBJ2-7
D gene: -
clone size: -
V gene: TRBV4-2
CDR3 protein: CASSQDPLADEQYF
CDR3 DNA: TGTGCCAGCAGCCAAGATCCCCTAGCCGACGAGCAGTACTTC

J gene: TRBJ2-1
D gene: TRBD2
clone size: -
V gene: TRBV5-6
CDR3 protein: CASSGGGLDNEQFF
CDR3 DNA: TGTGCCAGCAGCGGGGGAGGACTAGACAATGAGCAGTTCTTC

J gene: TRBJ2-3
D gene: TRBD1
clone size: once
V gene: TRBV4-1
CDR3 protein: CASSHDRGTDTQYF
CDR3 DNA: TGCGCCAGCAGCCACGACAGGGGCACAGATACGCAGTATTTT

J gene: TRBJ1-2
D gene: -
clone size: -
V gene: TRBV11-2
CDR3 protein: CASSPPPRGYTF
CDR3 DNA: TGTGCCAGCAGCCCACCTCCCAGGGGCTACACCTTC

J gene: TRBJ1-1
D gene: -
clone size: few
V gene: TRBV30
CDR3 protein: CAWSVHPGEVTEAFF
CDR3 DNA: TGTGCCTGGAGTGTACATCCCGGGGAGGTGACTGAAGCTTTCTTT

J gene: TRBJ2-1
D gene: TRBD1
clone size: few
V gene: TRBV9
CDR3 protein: CASSPWGQINEQFF
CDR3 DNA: TGTGCCAGCAGCCCATGGGGACAGATAAATGAGCAGTTCTTC

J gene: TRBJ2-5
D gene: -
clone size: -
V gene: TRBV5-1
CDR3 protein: CASSLGTRLSLQETQYF
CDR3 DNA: TGCGCCAGCAGCTTGGGAACGCGGTTGTCACTCCAAGAGACCCAGTACTTC

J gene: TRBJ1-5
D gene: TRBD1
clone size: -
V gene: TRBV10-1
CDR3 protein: CASSDGPGGQPQHF
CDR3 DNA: TGCGCCAGCAGTGATGGTCCAGGGGGCCAGCCCCAGCATTTT

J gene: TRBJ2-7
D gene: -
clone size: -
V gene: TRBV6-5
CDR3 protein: CASPTDQGEDEQYF
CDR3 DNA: TGTGCCAGCCCTACCGACCAGGGGGAGGACGAGCAGTACTTC

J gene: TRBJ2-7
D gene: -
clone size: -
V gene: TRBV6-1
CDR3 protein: CASSELPGGVYEQYF
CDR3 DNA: TGTGCCAGCAGTGAACTTCCGGGGGGCGTCTACGAGCAGTACTTC

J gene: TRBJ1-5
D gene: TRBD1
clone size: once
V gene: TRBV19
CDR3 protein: CASSNPRDRVSNQPQHF
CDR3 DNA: TGTGCCAGTAGTAACCCCCGGGACAGGGTGAGCAATCAGCCCCAGCATTTT

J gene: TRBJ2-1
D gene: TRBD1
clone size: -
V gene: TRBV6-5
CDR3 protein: CASSYSRGINEQFF
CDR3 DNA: TGTGCCAGCAGTTACTCCAGGGGGATCAATGAGCAGTTCTTC

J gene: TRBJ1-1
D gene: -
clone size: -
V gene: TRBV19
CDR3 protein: CASSIVGSNTEAFF
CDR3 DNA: TGTGCCAGTAGTATAGTCGGTAGTAACACTGAAGCTTTCTTT

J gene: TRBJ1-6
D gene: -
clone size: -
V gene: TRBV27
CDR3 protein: CASSLGGSNSPLHF
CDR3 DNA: TGTGCCAGCAGTTTAGGGGGCAGTAATTCACCCCTCCACTTT

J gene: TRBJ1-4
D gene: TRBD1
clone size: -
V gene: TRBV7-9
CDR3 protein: CASSSDRSFNEKLFF
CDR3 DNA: TGTGCCAGCAGCTCGGACAGGTCATTTAATGAAAAACTGTTTTTT

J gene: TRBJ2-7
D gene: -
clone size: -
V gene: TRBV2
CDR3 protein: CASSVEALSSYEQYF
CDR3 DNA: TGTGCCAGCAGTGTCGAGGCTCTCTCTTCCTACGAGCAGTACTTC

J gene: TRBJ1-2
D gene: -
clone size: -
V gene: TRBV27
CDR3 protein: CASSLGQNGGYTF
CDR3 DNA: TGTGCCAGCAGTTTAGGACAGAATGGTGGCTACACCTTC

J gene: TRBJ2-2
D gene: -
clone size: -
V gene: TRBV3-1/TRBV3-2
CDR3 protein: CASSRQSHTGELFF
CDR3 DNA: TGTGCCAGCAGCCGACAGTCTCACACCGGGGAGCTGTTTTTT

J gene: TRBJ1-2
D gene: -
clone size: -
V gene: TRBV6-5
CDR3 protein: CASQSGAGVYGYTF
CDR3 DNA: TGTGCCAGTCAAAGTGGGGCAGGGGTTTATGGCTACACCTTC

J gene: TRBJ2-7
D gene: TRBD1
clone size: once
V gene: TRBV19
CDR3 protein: CAHNGTGENEQYF
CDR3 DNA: TGTGCCCACAACGGGACAGGGGAGAACGAGCAGTACTTC

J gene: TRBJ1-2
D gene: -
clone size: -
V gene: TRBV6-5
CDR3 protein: CASSMDSHSLYGYTF
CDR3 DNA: TGTGCCAGCAGTATGGACAGCCATTCCCTCTATGGCTACACCTTC

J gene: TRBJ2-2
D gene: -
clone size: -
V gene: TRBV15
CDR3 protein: CATSRGLGGVNTGELFF
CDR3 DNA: TGTGCCACCAGCAGAGGCCTGGGGGGAGTTAACACCGGGGAGCTGTTTTTT

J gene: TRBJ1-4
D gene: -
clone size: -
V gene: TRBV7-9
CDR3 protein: CASSSGTDSNEKLFF
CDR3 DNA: TGTGCCAGCAGCTCCGGGACTGACTCAAATGAAAAACTGTTTTTT

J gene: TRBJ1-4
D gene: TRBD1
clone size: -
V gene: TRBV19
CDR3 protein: CASSDRGGSEKLFF
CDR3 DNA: TGTGCCAGTAGCGACAGGGGAGGGAGTGAAAAACTGTTTTTT

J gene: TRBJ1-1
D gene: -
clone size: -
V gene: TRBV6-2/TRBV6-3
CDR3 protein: CASSHHQNMNTEAFF
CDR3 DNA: TGTGCCAGCAGTCACCACCAGAATATGAACACTGAAGCTTTCTTT

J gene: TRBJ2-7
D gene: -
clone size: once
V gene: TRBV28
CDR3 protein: CASSLPGGRAREQYF
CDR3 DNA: TGTGCCAGCAGTTTACCCGGCGGCCGAGCTAGGGAGCAGTACTTC

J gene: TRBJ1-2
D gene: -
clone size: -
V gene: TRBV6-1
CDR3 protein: CASSDAGGYGYTF
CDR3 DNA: TGTGCCAGCAGTGATGCGGGCGGCTATGGCTACACCTTC

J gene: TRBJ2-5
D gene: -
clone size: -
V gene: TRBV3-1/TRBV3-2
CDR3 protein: CASSLLKGLAPYQETQYF
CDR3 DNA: TGTGCCAGCAGCCTCCTAAAGGGTCTAGCTCCTTACCAAGAGACCCAGTACTTC

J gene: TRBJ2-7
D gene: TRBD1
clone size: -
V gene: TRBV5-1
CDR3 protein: CASSLAGRGLGEQYF
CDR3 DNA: TGCGCCAGCAGCTTGGCGGGCAGGGGGCTTGGTGAGCAGTACTTC

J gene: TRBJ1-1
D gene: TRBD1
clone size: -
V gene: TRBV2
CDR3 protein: CASSLDRAVWLDTEAFF
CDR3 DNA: TGTGCCAGCAGCCTCGACAGGGCAGTATGGCTCGACACTGAAGCTTTCTTT

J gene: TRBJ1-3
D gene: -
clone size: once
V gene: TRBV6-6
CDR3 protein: CASSLADTSSGNTIYF
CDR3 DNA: TGTGCCAGCAGCCTCGCAGACACCAGCTCTGGAAACACCATATATTTT